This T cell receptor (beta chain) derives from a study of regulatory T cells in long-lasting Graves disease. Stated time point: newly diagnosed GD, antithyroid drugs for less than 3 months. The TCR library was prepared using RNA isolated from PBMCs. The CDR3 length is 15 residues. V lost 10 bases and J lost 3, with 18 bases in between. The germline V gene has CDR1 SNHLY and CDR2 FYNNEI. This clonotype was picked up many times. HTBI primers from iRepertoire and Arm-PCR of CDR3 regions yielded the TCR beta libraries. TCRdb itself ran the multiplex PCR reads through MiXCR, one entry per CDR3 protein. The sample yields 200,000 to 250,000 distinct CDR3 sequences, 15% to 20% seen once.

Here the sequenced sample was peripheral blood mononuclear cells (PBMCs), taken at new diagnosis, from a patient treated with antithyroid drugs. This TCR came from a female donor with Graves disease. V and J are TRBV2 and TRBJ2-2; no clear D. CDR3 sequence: CAIAVTAYDTGELFF. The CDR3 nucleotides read TGTGCCATAGCAGTAACCGCCTATGACACCGGGGAGCTGTTTTTT. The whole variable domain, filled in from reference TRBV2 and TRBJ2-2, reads EPEVTQTPSHQVTQMGQEVILRCVPISNHLYFYWYRQILGQKVEFLVSFYNNEISEKSEIFDDQFSVERPDGSNFTLKIRSTKLEDSAMYFCAIAVTAYDTGELFFGEGSRLTVL.